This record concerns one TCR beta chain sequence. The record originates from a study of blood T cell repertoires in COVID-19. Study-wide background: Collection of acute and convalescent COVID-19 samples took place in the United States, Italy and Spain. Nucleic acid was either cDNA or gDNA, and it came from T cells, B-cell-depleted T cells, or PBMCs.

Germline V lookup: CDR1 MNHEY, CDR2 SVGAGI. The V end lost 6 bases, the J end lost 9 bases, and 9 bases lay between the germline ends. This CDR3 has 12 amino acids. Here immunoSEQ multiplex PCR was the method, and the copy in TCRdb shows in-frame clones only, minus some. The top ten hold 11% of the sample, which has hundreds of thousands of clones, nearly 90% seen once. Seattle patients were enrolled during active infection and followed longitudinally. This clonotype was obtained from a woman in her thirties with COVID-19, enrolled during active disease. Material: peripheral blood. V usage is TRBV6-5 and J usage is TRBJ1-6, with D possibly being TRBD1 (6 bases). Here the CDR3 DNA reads TGTGCCAGCAGACAGGGTATTTCACCCCTCCACTTT. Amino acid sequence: CASRQGISPLHF.